A selection of T cell receptor beta chains follows, all from one sample in a study of T-cell memory formation after mild COVID-19. TCRdb reanalysed the 5' RACE reads using MiXCR and keeps one entry per CDR3 protein. The repertoire holds roughly 47,000 distinct CDR3 sequences, 7% to 8% seen once, with roughly 1.5% in the top ten. Sequenced input: PBMCs or a T cell subset sorted from them (not recorded which). All receptors derive from a man aged 18-30 years who had mild COVID-19 (a few samples of this study predate the infection). Cell type and time point are not known. CDR3s include the opening cysteine and the closing phenylalanine or tryptophan. A D gene is named only where the DNA matches it firmly. Size is omitted from some rows. Given values are once, few, many or a class for expanded clones.

TRBV11-1,TRBJ2-3,NA,TRBD2,TGTGCCAGCAGCCCGAGCGGGGGGGATACAGATACGCAGTATTTT,CASSPSGGDTDTQYF
TRBV6-2/TRBV6-3,TRBJ2-7,few,NA,TGTGCCAGCAGTTACTCGAAGGGTGGAATTCGGAATTACGAGCAGTACTTC,CASSYSKGGIRNYEQYF
TRBV5-1,TRBJ2-5,many,NA,TGCGCCAGCAGCTTGACAGGACGGGAAGAGACCCAGTACTTC,CASSLTGREETQYF
TRBV4-2,TRBJ2-3,many,NA,TGTGCCAGCAGCCGTGGGAGCTACGCCACAGATACGCAGTATTTT,CASSRGSYATDTQYF
TRBV5-5,TRBJ2-5,few,NA,TGTGCCAGCAGCTTGGAATGGTTGCTAGAGACCCAGTACTTC,CASSLEWLLETQYF
TRBV7-6,TRBJ2-7,few,TRBD2,TGTGCCAGCAGCTTAGAAGGCGGCGGGGGGGCCTCCGAGCAGTACTTC,CASSLEGGGGASEQYF
TRBV6-2/TRBV6-3,TRBJ2-1,NA,NA,TGTGCCAGCAACCATGGAGGGCACGAGCAGTTCTTC,CASNHGGHEQFF
TRBV11-2,TRBJ1-1,NA,NA,TGTGCCAGCAGCTTACTAGGTGATACTGAAGCTTTCTTT,CASSLLGDTEAFF
TRBV4-3,TRBJ2-1,many,TRBD2,TGCGCCAGCAGCCAAGAACCCAGCGGGGGGAATGAGCAGTTCTTC,CASSQEPSGGNEQFF
TRBV6-2/TRBV6-3,TRBJ1-5,few,TRBD1,TGTGCCAGCAGTTCTCCCGGGACAGGGACAAAGCGGACTCAGCCCCAGCATTTT,CASSSPGTGTKRTQPQHF
TRBV24-1,TRBJ2-5,few,NA,TGTGCCACCAGTGATGTAGGTGAGGAGACCCAGTACTTC,CATSDVGEETQYF
TRBV7-2,TRBJ1-5,few,TRBD1,TGTGCCAGCAGCTTTAGGACAGGGGCTCCTCAGCCCCAGCATTTT,CASSFRTGAPQPQHF
TRBV9,TRBJ2-2,few,NA,TGTGCCAGCAGCGTCTTGGAGACCGGGGAGCTGTTTTTT,CASSVLETGELFF
TRBV5-1,TRBJ2-1,medium-sized,NA,TGCGCCAGCAGCTTGGACGAGCCTACCGACAATGAGCAGTTCTTC,CASSLDEPTDNEQFF
TRBV7-9,TRBJ1-1,many,NA,TGTGCCACCTCTGGCCCGGGGAACACTGAAGCTTTCTTT,CATSGPGNTEAFF
TRBV5-6,TRBJ1-1,few,NA,TGTGCCAGCAGCTTGGATAGGTTAGCTGAAGCTTTCTTT,CASSLDRLAEAFF